This paragraph reports one T cell receptor (beta chain). The antigen is undetermined. TCRdb itself ran the 5' RACE reads through MiXCR, one entry per CDR3 protein. Seen here are 95,000 to 110,000 distinct CDR3 sequences, roughly 11% observed once, and the top ten hold 7.6%. The data derive from a study of early T cells in non-severe SARS-CoV-2 infection. Study-wide context: Chains from this unsorted whole-blood bulk RNA could not be paired. Findings of the study overall: Private and CD4 specificities were missed by VDJdb matching, skewed to anti-spike CD8.

The germline V and J ends were trimmed by 5 bases and 2 bases, with 8 bases remaining between them. From germline, CDR1 is SQVTM and CDR2 ANQGSEA. This CDR3 comprises 12 residues. The source material was whole blood. The TCR was taken from an adult who was a healthcare worker with PCR-confirmed SARS-CoV-2 infection or an uninfected control (not recorded which). The rearrangement joins TRBV29-1 to TRBJ2-3; D is unclear. CDR3 residues: CSVLAFTDTQYF. DNA of the CDR3: TGCAGCGTTCTGGCATTCACAGATACGCAGTATTTT.